The rows below give T cell receptor beta chains drawn from one sample of a study of cytomegalovirus exposure and HLA in healthy donors. TCRdb's table, derived via immunoSEQ multiplex PCR, lists solely in-frame clones and lacks some. Of 130,000 to 150,000 clones in the sample, nearly 90% were seen once. Sequenced sample: PBMCs. The receptor source for this set is a woman aged 18-29 years in good health and CMV-seropositive. Both conserved end residues are trimmed from each CDR3.

V: TRBV7-6; J: TRBJ1-2; CDR3: ASSLNYGTNYGYT
V: TRBV20-1; J: TRBJ2-7; CDR3: SAIQGYEQY
V: TRBV7-2; J: TRBJ2-1; CDR3: ASSSRAGGRNEQF
V: TRBV2; J: TRBJ1-1; CDR3: ASSKDIIMNTEAF
V: TRBV7-9; J: TRBJ2-5; CDR3: ASSLVDRGRETQY
V: TRBV7-2; J: TRBJ2-1; CDR3: ATRTGGSEQF
V: TRBV5-1; J: TRBJ2-1; CDR3: ASSLSEYEQF
V: TRBV4-1; J: TRBJ2-5; CDR3: ASSLAFAGLSQETQY
V: TRBV10-3; J: TRBJ2-7; CDR3: AISDPPNTVSYEQY
V: TRBV10-1; J: TRBJ2-7; CDR3: ASSSGGSSYEQY
V: TRBV27; J: TRBJ1-2; CDR3: ASSLSGNYGYT
V: TRBV5-4; J: TRBJ1-2; CDR3: ASSLGVSDYGYT
V: TRBV30; J: TRBJ1-6; CDR3: AWNTFSRQGRGVYSPLH
V: TRBV2; J: TRBJ1-5; CDR3: ASSEGQGSNQPQH
V: TRBV27; J: TRBJ2-3; CDR3: ASSPGTSAQGAQY
V: TRBV19; J: TRBJ1-2; CDR3: ASSIRTGFGYT
V: TRBV2; J: TRBJ2-3; CDR3: ASRRKQDTDTQY
V: TRBV11-2; J: TRBJ2-5; CDR3: ASSLGQGRETQY
V: TRBV30; J: TRBJ1-2; CDR3: AWSVNRGLRGYT
V: TRBV5-4; J: TRBJ2-2; CDR3: ASSSRAGGHRTGELF
V: TRBV18; J: TRBJ1-4; CDR3: ASAPGEPNEKLF
V: TRBV28; J: TRBJ1-5; CDR3: ASREGVNSNQPQH
V: TRBV19; J: TRBJ1-1; CDR3: ASSSPLRQGDAEAF
V: TRBV19; J: TRBJ1-1; CDR3: ASRVSEPRVAEAF
V: TRBV5-6; J: TRBJ1-1; CDR3: ASSLTGKGTEAF
V: TRBV7-9; J: TRBJ1-2; CDR3: ASSSHQTDYGYT
V: TRBV6-5; J: TRBJ2-5; CDR3: ASSFTSVETQY
V: TRBV19; J: TRBJ2-3; CDR3: ASSIPAGGSHSDTQY
V: TRBV18; J: TRBJ1-5; CDR3: ASSRLREGNQPQH
V: TRBV2; J: TRBJ1-6; CDR3: ASSRDSLSVTNSPLH
V: TRBV9; J: TRBJ1-5; CDR3: ASSVNLTGVRGICNQPQH
V: TRBV14; J: TRBJ1-1; CDR3: ASSQASALNTEAF
V: TRBV9; J: TRBJ2-5; CDR3: ASSRDGLGETQY
V: TRBV7-2; J: TRBJ2-5; CDR3: ASSVRGRETQY
V: TRBV4-3; J: TRBJ1-6; CDR3: ASSQSSGRGNNSPLH
V: TRBV6-1; J: TRBJ2-3; CDR3: ASSQGTGDTQY
V: TRBV28; J: TRBJ1-2; CDR3: ASSDRGGYGYT